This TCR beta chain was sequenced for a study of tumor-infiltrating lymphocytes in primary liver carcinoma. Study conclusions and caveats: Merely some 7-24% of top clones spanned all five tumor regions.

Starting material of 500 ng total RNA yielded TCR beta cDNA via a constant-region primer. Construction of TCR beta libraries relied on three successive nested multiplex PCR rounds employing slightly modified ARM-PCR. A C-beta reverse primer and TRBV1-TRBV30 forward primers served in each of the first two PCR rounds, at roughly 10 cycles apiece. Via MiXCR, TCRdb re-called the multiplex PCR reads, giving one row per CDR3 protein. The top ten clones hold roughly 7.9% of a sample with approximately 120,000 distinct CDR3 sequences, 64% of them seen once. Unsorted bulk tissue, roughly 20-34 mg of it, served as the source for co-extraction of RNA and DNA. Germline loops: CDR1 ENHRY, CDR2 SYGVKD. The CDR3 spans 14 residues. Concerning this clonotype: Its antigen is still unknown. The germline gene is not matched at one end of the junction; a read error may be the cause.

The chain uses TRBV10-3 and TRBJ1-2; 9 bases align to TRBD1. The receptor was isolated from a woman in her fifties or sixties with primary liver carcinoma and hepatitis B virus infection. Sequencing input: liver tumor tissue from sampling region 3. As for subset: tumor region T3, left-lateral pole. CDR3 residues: CAISAPGQGHGYTF. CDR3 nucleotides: TGCGCCATCAGTGCCCCGGGACAGGGACATGGCTACACCTTC.